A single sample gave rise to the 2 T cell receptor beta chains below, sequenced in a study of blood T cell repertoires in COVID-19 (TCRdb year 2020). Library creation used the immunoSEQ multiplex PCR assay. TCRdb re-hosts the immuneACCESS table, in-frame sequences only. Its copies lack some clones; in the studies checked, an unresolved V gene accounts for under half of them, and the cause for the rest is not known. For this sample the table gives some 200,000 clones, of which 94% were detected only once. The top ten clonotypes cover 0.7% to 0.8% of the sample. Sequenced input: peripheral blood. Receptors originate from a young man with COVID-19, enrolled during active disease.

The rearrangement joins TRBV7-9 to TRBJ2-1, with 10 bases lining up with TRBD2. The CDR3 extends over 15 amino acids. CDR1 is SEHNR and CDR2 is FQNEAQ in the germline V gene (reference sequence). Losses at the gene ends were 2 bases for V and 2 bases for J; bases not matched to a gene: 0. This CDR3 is CASSLTSGAYNEQFF. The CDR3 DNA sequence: TGTGCCAGCAGCTTAACTAGCGGGGCCTACAATGAGCAGTTCTTC.

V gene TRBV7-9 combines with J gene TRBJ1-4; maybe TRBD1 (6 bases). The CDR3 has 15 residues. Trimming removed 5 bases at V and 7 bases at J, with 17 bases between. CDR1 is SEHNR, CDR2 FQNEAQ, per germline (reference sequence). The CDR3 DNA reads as TGTGCCAGCAGCGACCCAGGGGTGGGGGTTGAAAAACTGTTTTTT. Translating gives CASSDPGVGVEKLFF.